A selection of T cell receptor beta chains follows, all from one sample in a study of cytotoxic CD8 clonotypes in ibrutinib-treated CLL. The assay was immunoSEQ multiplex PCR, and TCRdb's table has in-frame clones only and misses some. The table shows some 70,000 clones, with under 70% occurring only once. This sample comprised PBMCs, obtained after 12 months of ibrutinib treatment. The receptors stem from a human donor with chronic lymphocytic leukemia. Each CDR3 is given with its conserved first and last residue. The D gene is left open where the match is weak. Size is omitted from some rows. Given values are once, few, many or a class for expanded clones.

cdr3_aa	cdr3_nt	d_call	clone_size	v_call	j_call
CASSIRQGNQPQHF	TGTGCCAGCAGCATTCGACAGGGGAATCAGCCCCAGCATTTT	TRBD1	.	TRBV7-2	TRBJ1-5
CASSLDRGFEQFF	TGTGCCAGCAGCTTAGATCGGGGGTTTGAGCAGTTCTTC	.	.	TRBV11-3	TRBJ2-1
CASNLAGPYNEQFF	TGTGCCAGCAACCTAGCGGGGCCTTACAATGAGCAGTTCTTC	TRBD2	.	TRBV5-6	TRBJ2-1
CASSLAGTGGPGELFF	TGTGCCAGCAGCTTAGCGGGGACAGGGGGACCCGGGGAGCTGTTTTTT	TRBD1	few	TRBV7-6	TRBJ2-2
CASSTGGMNTEAFF	TGCGCCAGCAGCACGGGGGGCATGAACACTGAAGCTTTCTTT	.	.	TRBV5-1	TRBJ1-1
CASSGSGGLINGYTF	TGTGCCAGCAGTGGATCGGGGGGCTTAATAAATGGCTACACCTTC	.	few	TRBV2	TRBJ1-2
CASPGGHYNEQFF	TGTGCCAGCCCGGGGGGGCACTACAATGAGCAGTTCTTC	TRBD2	once	TRBV5-4	TRBJ2-1
CASSFVRDSNEQFF	TGTGCCAGCAGCTTCGTAAGGGACTCAAATGAGCAGTTCTTC	.	.	TRBV7-2	TRBJ2-1
CASGSSGANVLTF	TGTGCTAGTGGGAGCTCTGGGGCCAACGTCCTGACTTTC	.	once	TRBV12-5	TRBJ2-6
CASSEKGPNNEQFF	TGTGCCAGCAGCGAAAAGGGCCCAAACAATGAGCAGTTCTTC	.	.	TRBV9	TRBJ2-1
CASSLLRQGPEKLFF	TGTGCCAGCAGCCTACTCCGGCAGGGCCCCGAAAAACTGTTTTTT	.	few	TRBV7-9	TRBJ1-4
CASSQTGVSNEKLFF	TGTGCCAGCAGTCAAACAGGGGTTTCTAATGAAAAACTGTTTTTT	TRBD1	.	TRBV6-5	TRBJ1-4
CASSLGEWETQYF	TGTGCCAGCAGCTTAGGGGAGTGGGAGACCCAGTACTTC	.	.	TRBV7-6	TRBJ2-5
CATSRDFRSYGYTF	TGTGCCACCAGCAGAGATTTCCGTAGCTATGGCTACACCTTC	.	.	TRBV15	TRBJ1-2
CASSWDRGQRAGELFF	TGTGCCAGCAGTTGGGACAGGGGGCAACGGGCAGGGGAGCTGTTTTTT	TRBD1	.	TRBV28	TRBJ2-2